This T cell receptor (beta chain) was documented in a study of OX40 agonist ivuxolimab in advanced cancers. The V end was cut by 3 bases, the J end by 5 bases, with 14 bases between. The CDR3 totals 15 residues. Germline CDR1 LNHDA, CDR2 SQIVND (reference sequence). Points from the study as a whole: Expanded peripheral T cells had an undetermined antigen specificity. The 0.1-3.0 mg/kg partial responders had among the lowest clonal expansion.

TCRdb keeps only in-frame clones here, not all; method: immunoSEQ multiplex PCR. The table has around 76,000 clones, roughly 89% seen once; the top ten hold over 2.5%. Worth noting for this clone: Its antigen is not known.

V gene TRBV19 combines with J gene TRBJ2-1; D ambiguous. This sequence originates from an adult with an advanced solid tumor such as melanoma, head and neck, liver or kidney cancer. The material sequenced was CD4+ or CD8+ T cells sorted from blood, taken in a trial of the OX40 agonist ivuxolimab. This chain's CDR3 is CASSMIGEEDNEQFF. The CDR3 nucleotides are TGTGCCAGTAGTATGATTGGGGAAGAGGACAATGAGCAGTTCTTC.